The 9 T cell receptor beta chains in this list originate from one sample, sequenced in a study of beta chain features in type 1 diabetes. Study-level points and caveats: In every one of the four CD4+ subsets, TCRB CDR3s were moderately but significantly shorter in Type 1 diabetes patients.

What these receptors recognize is not known. What was sequenced were expressed TCRB transcripts, since all of the isolated RNA had been reverse transcribed. The assay was immunoSEQ multiplex PCR, and TCRdb's table has in-frame clones only and misses some. The table lists more than 550,000 clones, around an eighth of them singletons. Material: naive CD4+ T cells from blood. The receptors were sampled from a man younger than 30 with type 1 diabetes.

This chain connects TRBV19 to TRBJ1-4; 8 nucleotides align to TRBD1. V was clipped by 4 bases and J by 10 bases; unmatched bases: 8. The germline V gene encodes CDR1 LNHDA and CDR2 SQIVND (reference sequence). The CDR3 contains 14 residues. The DNA for the CDR3 is TGTGCCAGTAGTAACCGGGACAGGATCGGAAAACTGTTTTTT. This sequence encodes CASSNRDRIGKLFF.

This clone has more than one count but fewer than ten. The chain carries TRBV27 and TRBJ2-5; no clear D. CDR1 is MNHEY, CDR2 SMNVEV, per germline (reference sequence). V lost 3 bases to trimming and J lost 7 bases, with 15 bases between them. There are 14 residues in the CDR3. For the CDR3, the DNA is TGTGCCAGCAGTTTTCTAACTGGGCCGGGGACCCAGTACTTC. Amino acids: CASSFLTGPGTQYF.

The table lists this clone with a few counts. V gene TRBV7-3 combines with J gene TRBJ1-2, with 9 positions matching TRBD1. The germline V gene encodes CDR1 SGHTA and CDR2 FQGTGA. This CDR3 comprises 14 residues. J gave up 2 bases and V 5 bases, and 3 bases lay outside the gene matches. CDR3 sequence (DNA): TGTGCCAGCAGCCCTGGACAGGGGAACTATGGCTACACCTTC. The encoded protein is CASSPGQGNYGYTF.

The rearrangement links TRBV27 to TRBJ2-3, with 8 bases identical to TRBD2. This CDR3 is built from 15 residues. Germline lookup yields CDR1 MNHEY and CDR2 SMNVEV (reference sequence). With 6 bases clipped from V and 2 bases from J, the junction kept 7 bases outside the gene matches. This chain's CDR3 is CASSFQRGNTDTQYF. CDR3 in DNA: TGTGCCAGCAGCTTCCAGCGGGGGAACACAGATACGCAGTATTTT.

The chain is built from TRBV2 and TRBJ2-1; D uncertain. CDR1 and CDR2 from the germline V gene are SNHLY and FYNNEI. This CDR3 has 16 amino acids. The V end lost 1 base, the J end lost 7 bases, and 17 bases lay between the germline ends. CDR3 nucleotides: TGTGCCAGCAGTGAAGGTGGCCTCTTTGGAAAGAATGAGCAGTTCTTC. Protein sequence: CASSEGGLFGKNEQFF.

This sequence joins TRBV2 and TRBJ2-5, with 13 bases lining up with TRBD2. The CDR3 covers 15 residues. The germline gives CDR1 SNHLY, CDR2 FYNNEI. With V trimmed by 6 bases and J by 4 bases, 5 bases remained unmatched. The CDR3 DNA is TGTGCCAGCAGGGAACTAGCGGGAGGGGTAGAGACCCAGTACTTC. As protein: CASRELAGGVETQYF. Full variable domain (outside the CDR3, taken from reference TRBV2 and TRBJ2-5): EPEVTQTPSHQVTQMGQEVILRCVPISNHLYFYWYRQILGQKVEFLVSFYNNEISEKSEIFDDQFSVERPDGSNFTLKIRSTKLEDSAMYFCASRELAGGVETQYFGPGTRLLVL.

This clone turned up a few times. The chain is built from TRBV11-2 and TRBJ2-5; tentative D call: TRBD2 (5 bases). Trimming removed 10 bases at V and 5 bases at J, with 14 bases between. The CDR3 has 12 amino acids. CDR1 and CDR2 from the germline V gene are SGHAT and FQNNGV. The CDR3 loop reads CAIRRTGETQYF. The DNA of the CDR3 is TGTGCCATCCGCCGCACGGGGGAGACCCAGTACTTC. Filled out from reference TRBV11-2 and TRBJ2-5, the complete variable domain reads EAGVAQSPRYKIIEKRQSVAFWCNPISGHATLYWYQQILGQGPKLLIQFQNNGVVDDSQLPKDRFSAERLKGVDSTLKIQPAKLEDSAVYLCAIRRTGETQYFGPGTRLLVL.

The V gene is TRBV25-1, the J gene TRBJ1-6; D is undetermined. Trimming removed 2 bases from V and 6 bases from J, with 8 bases in between. The germline CDR1 and CDR2 sequences are MGHDK and SYGVNS. The CDR3 totals 14 residues. CDR3 amino acids: CASSEAASNSPLHF. In nucleotides, the CDR3 is TGTGCCAGCAGTGAAGCGGCCTCTAATTCACCCCTCCACTTT. Supplemented by reference TRBV25-1 and TRBJ1-6, the full variable domain reads EADIYQTPRYLVIGTGKKITLECSQTMGHDKMYWYQQDPGMELHLIHYSYGVNSTEKGDLSSESTVSRIRTEHFPLTLESARPSHTSQYLCASSEAASNSPLHFGNGTRLTVT.

The chain carries TRBV29-1 and TRBJ2-1; D might be TRBD1 (5 bases). V lost 5 bases to trimming and J lost 5 bases, with 10 bases between them. Germline loops: CDR1 SQVTM, CDR2 ANQGSEA. CDR3 length equals 12 residues. The CDR3 bases are TGCAGCGTTCCAGGGCGAGACAATGAGCAGTTCTTC. Protein: CSVPGRDNEQFF.